This TCR beta chain was found in a study of blood T cell repertoires in COVID-19. About the study: PBMCs, B-cell-depleted T cells, or T cells provided the cDNA or gDNA that made up the material.

Unmatched junction bases numbered 12, after V lost 2 bases and J lost 5 bases. This CDR3 spans 16 amino acids. Measured with immunoSEQ multiplex PCR; TCRdb has only the in-frame clones, and not every one. The table has about 300,000 clones, around nine tenths seen once. The sequence was collected from a man between 65 and 80 years old with acute or convalescent COVID-19. What was sequenced was peripheral blood. The rearrangement links TRBV23-1 to TRBJ2-7, with 7 bases lining up with TRBD2. TRBV23-1 is an ORF, and what it does is uncertain. The CDR3 coding sequence is TGCGCCAGCAGTCAACATCGACTAGCCCCTGCCGACGAGCAGTACTTC. Translated: CASSQHRLAPADEQYF.